Detailed here is one T cell receptor beta chain. Primed by a sample-barcoded 5' primer and a J-beta primer mix, a second PCR proceeded for 7 to 11 cycles. Individual samples furnished no less than 3 million CDR3-containing paired-end reads apiece. TCRdb re-derived calls from the 5' RACE reads in MiXCR, one entry per CDR3 protein. The sample has over a million distinct CDR3 sequences; less than 50% are singletons. The entry originates in a study of blood T cells in healthy people across ages. Each donor supplied about 9.6 milliliters of peripheral blood. Trimming removed 0 bases from V and 5 bases from J, with 13 bases in between. The length of the CDR3 is 15 residues. Germline lookup yields CDR1 SNHLY and CDR2 FYNNEI.

The specimen sequenced was blood. The genes are TRBV2 and TRBJ1-2; tentatively, D is TRBD1 (5 bases). The source is a woman aged 60 to 75 in good health. CDR3 sequence reads: CASSEAGRIKYGYTF. DNA for the CDR3: TGTGCCAGCAGTGAAGCGGGACGGATTAAGTATGGCTACACCTTC.